These T cell receptor beta chains were read from a single sample in a study of T cells after yellow fever vaccination. TCRdb itself ran the 5' RACE reads through MiXCR, one entry per CDR3 protein. This table holds about 510,000 distinct CDR3 sequences, less than 25% found once. Here the sequenced sample was PBMCs, taken about 21 days after the first yellow fever vaccination. The receptors shown here come from a man younger than 35 who received the YFV17D yellow fever vaccine. CDR3s include the opening cysteine and the closing phenylalanine or tryptophan. The D gene is left open where the match is weak. Rows give clone size only sometimes, using once, few, many, or a class for an expanded clone.

J gene: TRBJ2-5; V gene: TRBV9; clone size: once; D gene: -; CDR3 protein: CASSVAGHSETQYF; CDR3 DNA: TGTGCCAGCAGCGTAGCTGGACACTCAGAGACCCAGTACTTC
J gene: TRBJ2-1; V gene: TRBV2; clone size: -; D gene: -; CDR3 protein: CASSEVGFYNEQFF; CDR3 DNA: TGTGCCAGCAGTGAGGTGGGTTTCTACAATGAGCAGTTCTTC
J gene: TRBJ2-6; V gene: TRBV7-3; clone size: -; D gene: -; CDR3 protein: CASSKDTSGANVLTF; CDR3 DNA: TGTGCCAGCAGCAAGGACACCTCTGGGGCCAACGTCCTGACTTTC
J gene: TRBJ2-2; V gene: TRBV9; clone size: -; D gene: TRBD2; CDR3 protein: CASSVGASGGRELFF; CDR3 DNA: TGTGCCAGCAGCGTCGGGGCTAGCGGGGGCCGGGAGCTGTTTTTT
J gene: TRBJ1-5; V gene: TRBV6-1; clone size: few; D gene: -; CDR3 protein: CASSELGGRGNQPQHF; CDR3 DNA: TGTGCCAGCAGTGAATTGGGGGGCCGGGGCAATCAGCCCCAGCATTTT
J gene: TRBJ1-2; V gene: TRBV18; clone size: few; D gene: -; CDR3 protein: CASSPTDGNYGYTF; CDR3 DNA: TGTGCCAGCTCACCAACGGACGGTAACTATGGCTACACCTTC
J gene: TRBJ1-4; V gene: TRBV16; clone size: few; D gene: -; CDR3 protein: CASRPGRGWEKLFF; CDR3 DNA: TGTGCCAGCAGACCCGGACGGGGATGGGAAAAACTGTTTTTT
J gene: TRBJ1-2; V gene: TRBV27; clone size: few; D gene: -; CDR3 protein: CASSLGSPYGYTF; CDR3 DNA: TGTGCCAGCAGCCTTGGGTCCCCCTATGGCTACACCTTC
J gene: TRBJ2-2; V gene: TRBV3-1; clone size: many; D gene: -; CDR3 protein: CASSQDQWNGELFF; CDR3 DNA: TGTGCCAGCAGCCAAGATCAGTGGAACGGGGAGCTGTTTTTT
J gene: TRBJ2-5; V gene: TRBV7-2; clone size: -; D gene: -; CDR3 protein: CASSEIRGLETQYF; CDR3 DNA: TGTGCCAGCAGCGAGATTCGGGGGCTAGAGACCCAGTACTTC
J gene: TRBJ2-2; V gene: TRBV19; clone size: few; D gene: -; CDR3 protein: CASFTPPGGELFF; CDR3 DNA: TGTGCCAGCTTCACCCCCCCAGGCGGGGAGCTGTTTTTT
J gene: TRBJ1-5; V gene: TRBV5-1; clone size: -; D gene: -; CDR3 protein: CASSESGLRPQHF; CDR3 DNA: TGCGCCAGCAGCGAATCGGGGTTGCGGCCCCAGCATTTT
J gene: TRBJ1-1; V gene: TRBV5-6; clone size: -; D gene: -; CDR3 protein: CASSPAGSLNTEAFF; CDR3 DNA: TGTGCCAGCTCTCCCGCGGGCAGTCTGAACACTGAAGCTTTCTTT
J gene: TRBJ2-5; V gene: TRBV12-5; clone size: -; D gene: -; CDR3 protein: CASGHWETQYF; CDR3 DNA: TGTGCTAGTGGCCACTGGGAGACCCAGTACTTC
J gene: TRBJ1-1; V gene: TRBV7-9; clone size: -; D gene: -; CDR3 protein: CASSLAQVTEAFF; CDR3 DNA: TGTGCCAGCAGCTTAGCACAAGTCACTGAAGCTTTCTTT
J gene: TRBJ2-2; V gene: TRBV28; clone size: few; D gene: TRBD2; CDR3 protein: CASSSAGTRVENTGELFF; CDR3 DNA: TGTGCCAGCAGCTCCGCCGGGACTAGGGTGGAGAACACCGGGGAGCTGTTTTTT
J gene: TRBJ2-5; V gene: TRBV7-8; clone size: -; D gene: -; CDR3 protein: CASSLGTGQRTQYF; CDR3 DNA: TGTGCCAGCAGCTTAGGAACAGGACAAAGGACCCAGTACTTC
J gene: TRBJ1-3; V gene: TRBV29-1; clone size: -; D gene: TRBD1; CDR3 protein: CSVTGTGSDTIYF; CDR3 DNA: TGCAGCGTTACGGGGACAGGGAGCGACACCATATATTTT
J gene: TRBJ2-2; V gene: TRBV6-5; clone size: -; D gene: TRBD1; CDR3 protein: CASSSPYGTANTGELFF; CDR3 DNA: TGTGCCAGCAGTTCGCCGTACGGGACAGCCAACACCGGGGAGCTGTTTTTT
J gene: TRBJ2-3; V gene: TRBV7-9; clone size: few; D gene: TRBD2; CDR3 protein: CASSPRTSFADTQYF; CDR3 DNA: TGTGCCAGCAGCCCTCGGACTAGCTTTGCAGATACGCAGTATTTT
J gene: TRBJ2-3; V gene: TRBV15; clone size: -; D gene: -; CDR3 protein: CATSRVSSTDTQYF; CDR3 DNA: TGTGCCACCAGCAGAGTTTCTAGCACAGATACGCAGTATTTT
J gene: TRBJ1-2; V gene: TRBV24-1; clone size: few; D gene: -; CDR3 protein: CATTKGANYGYTF; CDR3 DNA: TGTGCCACCACCAAGGGAGCTAACTATGGCTACACCTTC
J gene: TRBJ2-5; V gene: TRBV20-1; clone size: -; D gene: -; CDR3 protein: CSATGTIETQYF; CDR3 DNA: TGCAGTGCTACCGGGACAATAGAGACCCAGTACTTC
J gene: TRBJ2-7; V gene: TRBV5-8; clone size: -; D gene: TRBD1; CDR3 protein: CASRQTGGSSYEQYF; CDR3 DNA: TGTGCCAGCAGGCAAACAGGGGGCAGCTCCTACGAGCAGTACTTC
J gene: TRBJ2-7; V gene: TRBV6-2/TRBV6-3; clone size: few; D gene: TRBD1; CDR3 protein: CASSRQGADYEQYF; CDR3 DNA: TGTGCCAGCAGCCGACAGGGGGCTGACTACGAGCAGTACTTC
J gene: TRBJ1-4; V gene: TRBV7-9; clone size: -; D gene: -; CDR3 protein: CASSPPGGDNEKLFF; CDR3 DNA: TGTGCCAGCAGCCCTCCGGGAGGTGATAATGAAAAACTGTTTTTT
J gene: TRBJ2-3; V gene: TRBV5-8; clone size: -; D gene: TRBD2; CDR3 protein: CASSSYLKRGGPDTQYF; CDR3 DNA: TGTGCCAGCAGCTCCTACTTAAAGCGGGGGGGCCCAGATACGCAGTATTTT
J gene: TRBJ2-7; V gene: TRBV4-1; clone size: few; D gene: -; CDR3 protein: CARALRGAALYEQYF; CDR3 DNA: TGCGCCAGAGCCCTAAGAGGAGCAGCTCTCTACGAGCAGTACTTC
J gene: TRBJ2-2; V gene: TRBV19; clone size: -; D gene: -; CDR3 protein: CASSIEEWAGELFF; CDR3 DNA: TGTGCCAGTAGTATAGAGGAATGGGCCGGGGAGCTGTTTTTT
J gene: TRBJ1-5; V gene: TRBV7-2; clone size: few; D gene: TRBD1; CDR3 protein: CASSRQGAGNQPQHF; CDR3 DNA: TGTGCCAGCAGCCGACAGGGGGCAGGCAATCAGCCCCAGCATTTT
J gene: TRBJ1-5; V gene: TRBV12-3/TRBV12-4; clone size: -; D gene: -; CDR3 protein: CASSFDGSNQPQHF; CDR3 DNA: TGTGCCAGCAGTTTCGATGGGAGCAATCAGCCCCAGCATTTT
J gene: TRBJ1-1; V gene: TRBV6-1; clone size: -; D gene: -; CDR3 protein: CASNVGPINTEAFF; CDR3 DNA: TGTGCCAGCAACGTCGGACCGATCAACACTGAAGCTTTCTTT
J gene: TRBJ1-1; V gene: TRBV3-1; clone size: many; D gene: TRBD1; CDR3 protein: CASSHPGGVRTEAFF; CDR3 DNA: TGTGCCAGCAGCCATCCAGGGGGCGTAAGGACTGAAGCTTTCTTT
J gene: TRBJ1-1; V gene: TRBV6-1; clone size: few; D gene: -; CDR3 protein: CASRQGRRNTEAFF; CDR3 DNA: TGTGCCAGCAGACAGGGTCGTCGGAACACTGAAGCTTTCTTT
J gene: TRBJ2-3; V gene: TRBV4-2; clone size: -; D gene: -; CDR3 protein: CASSQDGGRLDTQYF; CDR3 DNA: TGTGCCAGCAGCCAAGACGGGGGGCGCCTGGATACGCAGTATTTT
J gene: TRBJ1-4; V gene: TRBV25-1; clone size: -; D gene: TRBD1; CDR3 protein: CASSPGQHNEKLFF; CDR3 DNA: TGTGCCAGCAGCCCGGGACAGCATAATGAAAAACTGTTTTTT
J gene: TRBJ1-5; V gene: TRBV20-1; clone size: few; D gene: TRBD1; CDR3 protein: CSARAPQGDRNQPQHF; CDR3 DNA: TGCAGTGCTAGAGCCCCGCAGGGGGATAGGAATCAGCCCCAGCATTTT
J gene: TRBJ1-1; V gene: TRBV5-1; clone size: -; D gene: -; CDR3 protein: CASGPLNSPAFF; CDR3 DNA: TGCGCCAGCGGGCCGTTGAACAGTCCAGCTTTCTTT
J gene: TRBJ1-1; V gene: TRBV7-2; clone size: few; D gene: -; CDR3 protein: CASSPYYREAFF; CDR3 DNA: TGTGCCAGCAGCCCCTATTACAGGGAAGCTTTCTTT
J gene: TRBJ2-7; V gene: TRBV20-1; clone size: -; D gene: -; CDR3 protein: CSARETGLGYEQYF; CDR3 DNA: TGCAGTGCTAGGGAAACGGGCTTAGGCTACGAGCAGTACTTC
J gene: TRBJ2-3; V gene: TRBV20-1; clone size: -; D gene: -; CDR3 protein: CSARDHRGTDTQYF; CDR3 DNA: TGCAGTGCTAGAGATCACAGGGGCACAGATACGCAGTATTTT
J gene: TRBJ2-2; V gene: TRBV5-1; clone size: many; D gene: -; CDR3 protein: CASSLVGSGELFF; CDR3 DNA: TGCGCCAGCAGCTTGGTTGGGTCCGGGGAGCTGTTTTTT
J gene: TRBJ1-5; V gene: TRBV7-2; clone size: few; D gene: -; CDR3 protein: CASSLVGDGWGNQPQHF; CDR3 DNA: TGTGCCAGCAGCTTAGTAGGCGACGGGTGGGGCAATCAGCCCCAGCATTTT
J gene: TRBJ2-3; V gene: TRBV30; clone size: few; D gene: -; CDR3 protein: CALTSLGWADTQYF; CDR3 DNA: TGTGCCTTAACGTCCCTAGGGTGGGCAGATACGCAGTATTTT
J gene: TRBJ2-5; V gene: TRBV15; clone size: -; D gene: -; CDR3 protein: CATSRDYPPGETQYF; CDR3 DNA: TGTGCCACCAGCAGAGATTATCCCCCGGGGGAGACCCAGTACTTC
J gene: TRBJ2-1; V gene: TRBV7-9; clone size: -; D gene: TRBD1; CDR3 protein: CASSFEGAPREFF; CDR3 DNA: TGTGCCAGCAGCTTTGAGGGGGCGCCTAGGGAGTTCTTC
J gene: TRBJ2-1; V gene: TRBV20-1; clone size: -; D gene: -; CDR3 protein: CSAPGRIF; CDR3 DNA: TGCAGTGCCCCTGGCAGGATCTTC
J gene: TRBJ1-1; V gene: TRBV6-6; clone size: few; D gene: -; CDR3 protein: CASTRNMNTEAFF; CDR3 DNA: TGTGCCAGCACTCGTAATATGAACACTGAAGCTTTCTTT
J gene: TRBJ2-7; V gene: TRBV5-1; clone size: -; D gene: -; CDR3 protein: CASSLALGSYEQYF; CDR3 DNA: TGCGCCAGCAGCTTGGCACTCGGCTCCTACGAGCAGTACTTC
J gene: TRBJ2-5; V gene: TRBV14; clone size: -; D gene: TRBD2; CDR3 protein: CASSPGLAGIETQYF; CDR3 DNA: TGTGCCAGCAGCCCTGGACTAGCGGGGATAGAGACCCAGTACTTC
J gene: TRBJ2-6; V gene: TRBV2; clone size: -; D gene: -; CDR3 protein: CASGPGANVLTF; CDR3 DNA: TGTGCCAGCGGTCCTGGGGCCAACGTCCTGACTTTC
J gene: TRBJ2-7; V gene: TRBV6-5; clone size: few; D gene: -; CDR3 protein: CASSYFVGLSYEQYF; CDR3 DNA: TGTGCCAGCAGTTACTTCGTCGGGCTGAGCTACGAGCAGTACTTC
J gene: TRBJ1-5; V gene: TRBV27; clone size: -; D gene: -; CDR3 protein: CASSLLGTGNQPQHF; CDR3 DNA: TGTGCCAGCAGTTTACTGGGGACGGGGAATCAGCCCCAGCATTTT
J gene: TRBJ2-2; V gene: TRBV10-3; clone size: once; D gene: -; CDR3 protein: CAISAGKEELFF; CDR3 DNA: TGTGCCATCAGTGCCGGGAAGGAGGAGCTGTTTTTT
J gene: TRBJ1-1; V gene: TRBV11-2; clone size: few; D gene: TRBD1; CDR3 protein: CASSSRPDRSTEAFF; CDR3 DNA: TGTGCCAGCAGCTCCCGGCCGGACAGGTCCACTGAAGCTTTCTTT